A selection of T cell receptor beta chains follows, all from one sample in a study of breast tumors, draining lymph nodes, adjacent tissues. TCRdb independently ran MiXCR on the multiplex PCR reads; one entry per CDR3 protein. The sample consists of under 70,000 distinct CDR3 sequences, approximately 40% of them appearing once. Sequencing was done on a sample of breast tumor tissue. These receptors originate from a female donor with breast cancer. Some clones in this sample may be carry-over from other donors' samples. CDR3s include the opening cysteine and the closing phenylalanine or tryptophan. D genes are given only for firm matches. Clone size is not always given. Where it is, it says once, few, many or a class for expanded clones.

CDR3nt: TGTGCCATATCGTCCCGGGACAGGGTTGGGAACACTGAAGCTTTCTTT
CDR3aa: CAISSRDRVGNTEAFF
d_gene: TRBD1
j_gene: TRBJ1-1
v_gene: TRBV10-3
abundance: few

CDR3nt: TGCGCCAGCAGTGAGGGGGGGACTCGGAACTACTACGAGCAGTACTTC
CDR3aa: CASSEGGTRNYYEQYF
d_gene: -
j_gene: TRBJ2-7
v_gene: TRBV10-1
abundance: -

CDR3nt: TGTGCCAGCAGAAGACAGGGGGCCGGTGGAAACACCATATATTTT
CDR3aa: CASRRQGAGGNTIYF
d_gene: TRBD1
j_gene: TRBJ1-3
v_gene: TRBV12-3/TRBV12-4
abundance: many

CDR3nt: TGCGCCAGCAGCTCCATCCTCCCGGAGGAGGGCTACACCTTC
CDR3aa: CASSSILPEEGYTF
d_gene: -
j_gene: TRBJ1-2
v_gene: TRBV5-1
abundance: many

CDR3nt: TGTGCCAGCAGCTTCAGTACTTTGAATGGCTACACCTTC
CDR3aa: CASSFSTLNGYTF
d_gene: -
j_gene: TRBJ1-2
v_gene: TRBV7-9
abundance: many

CDR3nt: TGCAGTGCTAGTTTCCTAAGGGGATTTTTCGGTCATGAGCAGTTCTTC
CDR3aa: CSASFLRGFFGHEQFF
d_gene: -
j_gene: TRBJ2-1
v_gene: TRBV20-1
abundance: many

CDR3nt: TGTGCCAGTAGTATAGCTAGCGGGCTCACAGATACGCAGTATTTT
CDR3aa: CASSIASGLTDTQYF
d_gene: TRBD2
j_gene: TRBJ2-3
v_gene: TRBV19
abundance: many

CDR3nt: TGTGCCAGCAGTGCTAGTCGGACTAACTATGGCTACACCTTC
CDR3aa: CASSASRTNYGYTF
d_gene: -
j_gene: TRBJ1-2
v_gene: TRBV25-1
abundance: -

CDR3nt: TGTGCCAGCAGTTACCTCCCGGCTAGTAGCAATCAGCCCCAGCATTTT
CDR3aa: CASSYLPASSNQPQHF
d_gene: -
j_gene: TRBJ1-5
v_gene: TRBV6-5
abundance: many

CDR3nt: TGTGCCAGTAGCTTCCCTCTGGGATCCGGGACGGTCTCTGGAAACACCATACATTTT
CDR3aa: CASSFPLGSGTVSGNTIHF
d_gene: -
j_gene: TRBJ1-3
v_gene: TRBV19
abundance: -